Detailed here is one T cell receptor (beta chain). Its antigen target is currently unknown. There are no base qualities to consult, and no much larger clone falls within one base. V loses 5 bases at its end and J loses 3 bases; junction bases beyond the gene matches: 10. As encoded in the germline V gene (reference sequence), CDR1 is SEHNR while CDR2 is FQNEAQ. From its cysteine to its phenylalanine, the CDR3 spans 15 amino acids. The sequence is cut down to CDR3 DNA, 45 bases in frame from base 1. This sample was included in a study of cytomegalovirus exposure and HLA in healthy donors (dated by TCRdb to about 2017). Regarding the complete study: In an earlier analysis of under 750 of the donors, 276 Gb of sequence data and 117 million unique TCR beta sequences from some 170 million T cells were reported. In a later genetic analysis, genome-wide SNP genotypes for about 65% of the roughly 700 donors were used, and that subset was treated as a discovery cohort. A later analysis re-analyzed previously published TCR beta repertoires from about 600 donors and added high-resolution HLA genotyping to study TCR occurrence patterns. HLA typing covered class I and class II loci at four-digit resolution. Besides the first cohort of about 730 subjects, a separate validation cohort made up of about 120 different subjects was used. To predict cytomegalovirus infection status, the study combined high-throughput TCR immunosequencing, statistical association of individual TCRs with disease status, and machine learning. Among under 450 genotyped donors of the cohort, an average of about 240,000 unique TCR beta nucleotide sequences were sequenced per donor, roughly 20% of them non-productive. In the later analysis, no new phenotypic data were used to find candidate immune exposures; instead, reliance was placed on TCR beta sequences and their occurrence across donors. The study profiled the T cell repertoires of fewer than 850 subjects by immunosequencing and related them to cytomegalovirus serostatus. Of the approximately 400 genotyped donors, 65% to 90% fell in the genetic ancestry cluster associated with self-reported Caucasian donors. An early release covering 500 to 750 HLA-typed donors comprised about 320 gigabases of sequencing data and roughly 86 million unique TCR sequences. The study was designed to test whether signatures of past pathogen exposure could be identified by cataloging public T cell receptors. Every repertoire in the discovery cohort had been generated on one and the same sequencing platform. Donor age, sex, ethnicity and CMV serostatus were compiled together with the repertoire data. The number of donors typed differed by locus, with roughly 629-640 for A, B, C, DRB1 and DQB1, about 500 for DQA1, over 600 for DPA1, and about 450 for DPB1. Four or five DR-DQ haplotypes were treated as single units for association and clustering because of strong linkage in the cohort. In an earlier analysis of over 550 of the donors, high-throughput TCR beta sequencing was used to judge whether each TCR beta V gene segment behaved as functional or pseudogenic. What the research found in general, with its limitations: Because counts were too low, seventeen rarely observed V segments, including chromosome 9 orphons, were left out of the earlier analysis of 587 of the donors. Because the 87-base-pair reads could not distinguish some IMGT-functional V segments, including TRBV6-2 and TRBV6-3, those segments were excluded. A group of highly shared sequence variants was considered likely to be a technical artifact of the sequencing pipeline. Only TCR beta chains were sequenced in this cohort, and the absence of alpha or paired-chain data limited detectable features. A later genetic analysis reported fewer N-insertions in productive TCRs among donors in an Asian-associated ancestry cluster than the roughly 700-donor mean. Specific HLA alleles were associated with 15,000 to 20,000 TCR beta sequences at a false discovery rate of 0.05 in a later analysis. Most TCR sequences were seen in very few donors, while some public TCRs were found in many individuals. Presence/absence analyses assumed roughly uniform sequencing depth across donors, an assumption that may not hold. A later analysis found that HLA-associated TCR beta chains were more clonally expanded and had lower generation probabilities than equally common non-associated chains. The study listed 164 TCR beta chains as associated with cytomegalovirus. Assigning TCR associations to individual alleles was difficult when HLA alleles, especially DR and DQ, strongly co-occurred. According to the authors, the approach could potentially be generalized to other disease states and immunological phenotypes. In both the original and validation cohorts, the classifier was reported to diagnose cytomegalovirus status with high specificity and sensitivity. In a later analysis, most CMV-associated TCR beta chains were found to appear HLA-restricted, with HLA associations seemingly driven largely by CMV exposure. In a later analysis, several top co-occurrence clusters were reported to appear linked to parvovirus B19, influenza, CMV and Epstein-Barr virus. In a later analysis, the rate of TCR association differed among HLA loci, with DRB1 alleles having the most associated TCRs and HLA-C alleles having the fewest. In vitro tests confirmed that three of the cytomegalovirus-associated TCR beta chains recognize cytomegalovirus antigens. In a later genetic analysis, a missense DCLRE1C variant was associated with V-gene and J-gene trimming of TCR beta chains, and the association was replicated in an independent cohort. Because some donors lacked HLA typing at each locus, the association tests relied only on the typed subset. The only immune exposure information available for the cohort was CMV serostatus. An earlier analysis of around 540 of the donors showed that most TCR beta V segments appeared in productive rearrangements either about 87% or about 30% of the time, which broadly matched IMGT annotations. Correlated functional status among segregating V segments might reflect linkage disequilibrium, but an unknown experimental factor could not be ruled out. A further reported finding was that TCR beta sequences accurately predicted the HLA-A and HLA-B alleles for most subjects in the first cohort.

The cohort consisted of approximately 690 healthy bone marrow donors. Cohort members were all nominally healthy when sampled, although unrecorded immune exposures were likely present. The donor tested CMV seropositive, placing the donor among the 290 or so seropositive members of the cohort. Every donor gave a peripheral blood sample, and the peripheral blood mononuclear cells from that sample were used for TCR beta sequencing. Genomic DNA extraction from the blood cell samples was performed with the Qiagen DNeasy Blood Extraction Kit. The method behind the library was the immunoSEQ multiplex PCR assay. A mixture of 60 forward primers for TCR Vbeta segments and 13 reverse primers for TCR Jbeta segments was used in the multiplex PCR. A multiplex PCR assay on genomic DNA amplified the CDR3 region of rearranged TCR beta genes. On the Illumina HiSeq System, the amplified TCR beta libraries were sequenced as 87-base-pair reads. As for the authors' bioinformatics: Across the 700 or so repertoires, a later analysis counted 75 million to 90 million unique TCR beta chains, 9.5 million to 12 million of which were shared by at least two donors. Raw reads were error-corrected and collapsed into unique sequences with a nearest-neighbor algorithm that merged closely related sequences to remove PCR and sequencing errors. V, D and J gene segments were assigned by aligning CDR3 sequences to IMGT reference sequences. For a sequence to be retained, a match of at least six nucleotides was required to both a V gene segment and a J gene segment. Rearrangements were classified as productive when the CDR3 lacked stop codons and remained in frame with V and J, and all other rearrangements were classified as non-productive. Following IMGT convention, CDR3 was defined as the stretch from the second conserved V-encoded cysteine to the conserved J-encoded phenylalanine. The earlier analysis of 450 to 750 of the donors excluded any sequence lacking an unambiguous match to a single V gene segment. In an earlier analysis of several hundred of the donors, V segments were called functional above 56.7% productive rearrangements and were called segregating when the between-donor standard deviation exceeded 5%. A statistical classification framework was developed to diagnose cytomegalovirus status using the catalog of TCR beta chain sequences. In a later analysis, TCR nucleotide sequences were compared against IMGT/GENE-DB human TR gene sequences so that V and J genes could be assigned. A later analysis assigned CDR3 sequences and most-parsimonious VDJ recombination scenarios with the TCRdist pipeline. In a later analysis, every TCR beta chain was defined by the combination of its CDR3 amino acid sequence and its V-gene family, and reads without a unique V-gene family were dropped. To address suspected cross-contamination and a sequencing artifact, a later analysis removed 550 to 750 highly shared, low-generation-probability nucleotide sequences. In a later analysis, a clonal expansion index for each public chain was calculated from normalized within-repertoire ranks of inferred template counts. Generation probabilities in a later analysis came from a VDJ recombination model fitted to out-of-frame rearrangements, and those results were checked against IGoR. In a later analysis, hypergeometric tests were used to score TCR-TCR, TCR-HLA and TCR-CMV co-occurrence, with a repertoire-size bias correction applied to TCR pairs. False discovery rates were estimated in a later analysis by permuting HLA or CMV assignments 20 times. In a later analysis, co-occurring TCRs were grouped using DBSCAN, with TCRdist sequence similarity added in when clustering inside HLA-allele-positive subsets. Repertoires with fewer than 30,000 or more than 120,000 public chains were left out of co-occurrence clustering, as were roughly five repertoires with anomalous nucleotide sharing. In its TCRdb copy, this immuneACCESS table keeps in-frame sequences only and misses some clones. Where compared with another copy, unresolved V genes explain less than half of these, and the others have no known cause. The DNA was the basis for D and trimming; V, J and clone size are from that table. The sample table records 150,000 or so clones; roughly four fifths of these occur just once. About 3.2% of the sample belongs to the ten largest clones.

This receptor was taken from a man aged 18 to 35 in good health and CMV-seropositive. The sequenced sample was PBMCs. This chain joins TRBV7-9 to TRBJ2-7, with 7 bases matching TRBD2. The CDR3 region has the sequence CASSQLTSVNYEQYF. The nucleotide sequence reads TGTGCCAGCAGCCAATTAACTAGCGTAAACTACGAGCAGTACTTC.